These 32 T cell receptor beta chains share one sample of origin, sequenced in a study of OX40 agonist ivuxolimab in advanced cancers. Generated by immunoSEQ multiplex PCR, the TCRdb table keeps only in-frame clones and is missing some. The profile shows tens of thousands of clones, over 75% of them singletons. The specimen was CD4+ or CD8+ T cells sorted from blood, collected in a trial of the OX40 agonist ivuxolimab. The receptors stem from an adult with an advanced solid tumor such as melanoma, head and neck, liver or kidney cancer.

This chain connects TRBV11-2 to TRBJ1-5; 7 nucleotides agree with TRBD1. J lost 4 bases, V lost 3 bases, and 0 bases had no gene match. CDR1 and CDR2 from the germline V gene are SGHAT and FQNNGV. This CDR3 region has 13 residues. The CDR3 bases are TGTGCCAGCAGCTTGGACAGGAATCAGCCCCAGCATTTT. As protein: CASSLDRNQPQHF.

The J gene is TRBJ1-2, the V gene TRBV18; D gene uncertain. Trimming stripped 1 base from V and 2 bases from J, with 11 bases between. The germline V gene encodes CDR1 KGHSH and CDR2 LQKENI. This CDR3 region has 15 residues. CDR3: CASSPLESLNYGYTF. CDR3 coding DNA: TGTGCCAGCTCACCACTAGAAAGCCTCAACTATGGCTACACCTTC.

The genes are TRBV27 and TRBJ1-2; tentative D call: TRBD1 (5 bases). CDR3 length equals 17 residues. Trimming took 4 bases from V and 6 from J, leaving 24 bases between them. The germline V gene encodes CDR1 MNHEY and CDR2 SMNVEV (reference sequence). CDR3 nucleotide sequence: TGTGCCAGCAGTTCGCCTAGGGACCGAGTAAAGAGGAATGGCTACACCTTC. Residues: CASSSPRDRVKRNGYTF.

The rearrangement joins TRBV7-8 to TRBJ2-1; maybe TRBD2 (5 bases). Germline CDR1 SGHVS, CDR2 FQNEAQ. The CDR3 has 12 amino acids. V was shortened by 10 bases and J by 0 bases, with 7 bases between the two germline ends. CDR3 residues: CATGGSYNEQFF. CDR3 DNA sequence: TGTGCCACCGGAGGCTCCTACAATGAGCAGTTCTTC.

This clone has ten or more counts. This rearrangement joins TRBV4-1 to TRBJ1-6; D call uncertain. Trimming pared 3 bases from V and 10 bases from J, leaving 13 bases between. The germline V gene encodes CDR1 MGHRA and CDR2 YSYEKL. This CDR3 has 14 residues. CDR3 DNA sequence: TGCGCCAGCAGCCACCTATGGGGTGGGTCACCCCTCCACTTT. This codes for CASSHLWGGSPLHF.

On this clone: This sample also contains other DNA sequences that code for the same CDR3. This rearrangement joins TRBV6-1 to TRBJ1-1; 9 bases are a match to TRBD1. Germline V gives CDR1 MNHNS, CDR2 SASEGT. With 6 bases clipped from V and 11 bases from J, the junction kept 7 bases outside the gene matches. The CDR3 has 12 residues. This chain's CDR3 is CASSGDRVRAFF. The CDR3 DNA sequence: TGTGCCAGCAGCGGGGACAGGGTGCGGGCTTTCTTT.

This chain connects TRBV6-5 to TRBJ2-3; no reliable D call. The CDR3 totals 15 residues. CDR1 and CDR2 from the germline V gene are MNHEY and SVGAGI. The V end lost 2 bases, the J end lost 0 bases, and 9 bases lay between the germline ends. Here the CDR3 reads CASSYKATSTDTQYF. The CDR3 nucleotides are TGTGCCAGCAGTTACAAAGCGACTAGCACAGATACGCAGTATTTT.

J is TRBJ1-1 and V is TRBV29-1; the D gene is possibly TRBD1 (5 bases). Germline loops: CDR1 SQVTM, CDR2 ANQGSEA. This CDR3 is 11 amino acids long. Trimming pared 7 bases from V and 1 base from J, leaving 7 bases between. The CDR3 reads CSGQSNTEAFF. In nucleotides, the CDR3 is TGCAGCGGACAGTCGAACACTGAAGCTTTCTTT.

CDR3 nucleotides: TGTGCCAGCAGTTTAAGGTCGGAGAGGGGAGGCAATCAGCCCCAGCATTTT. Translating it yields CASSLRSERGGNQPQHF. The rearrangement uses TRBV27 and TRBJ1-5, with D possibly matching TRBD1 (5 bases). V lost 2 bases and J lost 2, with 16 bases in between. This CDR3 has 17 residues. CDR1 and CDR2 (germline): MNHEY, SMNVEV (reference sequence).

This clone was seen only a few times. CDR3 loop: CASSLKGGTYEQYF. The CDR3 nucleotides are TGTGCCAGCAGCTTGAAGGGGGGAACCTACGAGCAGTACTTC. The chain recombines TRBV5-4 with TRBJ2-7; D tentatively reads TRBD1 or TRBD2 (6 bases each). CDR3 length: 14 amino acids. V gave up 1 base and J gave up 2 bases, with 10 bases separating them. CDR1 and CDR2 from the germline V gene are SGHNT and YYREEE (reference sequence).

This clone was detected only once. V gene TRBV7-9 combines with J gene TRBJ2-6; D perhaps matches TRBD2 (5 bases). The CDR3 sequence is 15 residues long. Trimming took off 5 bases at V and 0 bases at J, with 8 bases between the two ends. The V gene's germline CDR1 is SEHNR and CDR2 FQNEAQ (reference sequence). CDR3 DNA: TGTGCCAGCAGCCCTGGAGGCTCTGGGGCCAACGTCCTGACTTTC. Its translation: CASSPGGSGANVLTF. Full variable domain (missing parts from reference TRBV7-9 and TRBJ2-6): DTGVSQNPRHKITKRGQNVTFRCDPISEHNRLYWYRQTLGQGPEFLTYFQNEAQLEKSRLLSDRFSAERPKGSFSTLEIQRTEQGDSAMYLCASSPGGSGANVLTFGAGSRLTVL.

The chain combines TRBV23-1 with TRBJ2-1, with 8 bases lining up with TRBD2. TRBV23-1 is an ORF, with its function uncertain. There are 22 residues in the CDR3. J lost 6 bases, V lost 0 bases, and 25 bases had no gene match. CDR3 sequence: CASSQSVAVKMAGGVSPNEQFF. In nucleotides, the CDR3 is TGCGCCAGCAGTCAATCCGTAGCCGTGAAAATGGCGGGGGGTGTATCTCCCAATGAGCAGTTCTTC.

This chain uses TRBV5-4 with TRBJ2-3, with 7 bases fitting TRBD1. The CDR3 spans 15 residues. The germline gives CDR1 SGHNT, CDR2 YYREEE (reference sequence). J gave up 0 bases and V 4 bases, and 5 bases lay outside the gene matches. The CDR3: CASSLSGQSTDTQYF. CDR3 DNA sequence: TGTGCCAGCAGCCTTTCGGGACAGAGCACAGATACGCAGTATTTT.

The V call is TRBV5-4, the J call TRBJ1-2; D gene unclear. The V end lost 3 bases, the J end lost 6 bases, and 12 bases lay between the germline ends. From germline, CDR1 is SGHNT and CDR2 YYREEE (reference sequence). This CDR3 is built from 13 residues. CDR3 sequence reads: CASSSRADHGYTF. For the CDR3, the DNA is TGTGCCAGCAGCTCCCGGGCAGACCATGGCTACACCTTC.

The gene calls are TRBV6-5 and TRBJ2-5, with a possible D match to TRBD1 (6 bases). This CDR3 is built from 16 residues. The germline gives CDR1 MNHEY, CDR2 SVGAGI. Trimming cost V 4 bases and J 5 bases, with 20 bases left between them. In DNA, the CDR3 is TGTGCCAGCAGTTCCCCGACAGGTCAATTTGTGGAGACCCAGTACTTC. It codes for CASSSPTGQFVETQYF.

This chain links TRBV7-6 with TRBJ2-1; TRBD2 matches at 7 bases. After removal of 1 base from V and 3 bases from J, the junction contained 3 bases not matched to a gene. This CDR3 has 15 residues. Germline lookup yields CDR1 SGHVS and CDR2 FNYEAQ. CDR3 protein: CASSLGGGGYNEQFF. In nucleotides, the CDR3 is TGTGCCAGCAGCTTAGGTGGGGGGGGCTACAATGAGCAGTTCTTC. Full variable domain (outside the CDR3, taken from reference TRBV7-6 and TRBJ2-1): GAGVSQSPRYKVTKRGQDVALRCDPISGHVSLYWYRQALGQGPEFLTYFNYEAQQDKSGLPNDRFSAERPEGSISTLTIQRTEQRDSAMYRCASSLGGGGYNEQFFGPGTRLTVL.

This sequence joins TRBV6-1 and TRBJ1-5; no definite D call. CDR1 MNHNS and CDR2 SASEGT come from the germline V gene. Trimming removed 0 bases from V and 6 bases from J, with 12 bases in between. This CDR3 has 15 residues. The CDR3 nucleotides are TGTGCCAGCAGTGAAGCGGCCAGCGGGCCTCAGCCCCAGCATTTT. Encoded protein: CASSEAASGPQPQHF.

This clone was seen only a few times. V and J are TRBV5-4 and TRBJ1-2; no firm D call. Per the germline V gene, CDR1 is SGHNT and CDR2 is YYREEE (reference sequence). V gave up 3 bases and J gave up 0 bases, with 15 bases separating them. The CDR3 consists of 16 residues. DNA for the CDR3: TGTGCCAGCAGCTCCTCGATAGCGGTTACTAACTATGGCTACACCTTC. Translation: CASSSSIAVTNYGYTF. The variable domain in full, completed from reference TRBV5-4 and TRBJ1-2, reads ETGVTQSPTHLIKTRGQQVTLRCSSQSGHNTVSWYQQALGQGPQFIFQYYREEENGRGNFPPRFSGLQFPNYSSELNVNALELDDSALYLCASSSSIAVTNYGYTFGSGTRLTVV.

The chain carries TRBV7-9 and TRBJ2-7; D is ambiguous. CDR1 SEHNR and CDR2 FQNEAQ come from the germline V gene (reference sequence). The CDR3 has 13 residues. V dropped 4 bases and J dropped 2 bases, with 9 bases sitting between them. The CDR3 is CASSSSQTYEQYF. As DNA, the CDR3 is TGTGCCAGCAGCTCCTCACAAACCTACGAGCAGTACTTC.

V and J are TRBV19 and TRBJ2-1; the match to TRBD2 covers 10 bases. Trimming at V came to 0 bases and at J to 4 bases, leaving 6 bases not matched to a gene. This CDR3 is 17 amino acids long. The V gene's germline CDR1 is LNHDA and CDR2 SQIVND (reference sequence). CDR3 sequence reads: CASSIDPAGGAYNEQFF. CDR3 in DNA: TGTGCCAGTAGTATAGATCCAGCGGGGGGGGCATACAATGAGCAGTTCTTC.

In this sample, this clone turned up a few times. J is TRBJ2-1 and V is TRBV15; 9 bases are shared with TRBD2. The germline V gene has CDR1 LNHNV and CDR2 YYDKDF (reference sequence). This CDR3 has 16 amino acids. V lost 0 bases and J lost 6; bases outside the gene matches: 6. The CDR3 DNA reads as TGTGCCACCAGCAGAGATCAAAGCGGGGGGTTCAATGAGCAGTTCTTC. This codes for CATSRDQSGGFNEQFF.

The CDR3 DNA follows: TGTGCCAGCAGAATGGGGGCGGGGAGCAATCAGCCCCAGCATTTT. This codes for CASRMGAGSNQPQHF. The V call is TRBV2, the J call TRBJ1-5; D perhaps matches TRBD1 (6 bases). Germline assignment: CDR1 SNHLY and CDR2 FYNNEI. This CDR3 spans 15 amino acids. V lost 6 bases and J lost 1, with 13 bases in between.

The rearrangement links TRBV30 to TRBJ1-1; a weak D match, TRBD1 (6 bases). Trimming took off 8 bases at V and 1 base at J, with 14 bases between the two ends. Germline assignment: CDR1 GTSNPN and CDR2 SVGIG (reference sequence). This CDR3 comprises 13 residues. DNA of the CDR3: TGTGCCGCCTCGACAGGTGCGAACACTGAAGCTTTCTTT. Translated, it gives CAASTGANTEAFF. The variable domain in full, with the rest retrieved from reference TRBV30 and TRBJ1-1, is SQTIHQWPATLVQPVGSPLSLECTVEGTSNPNLYWYRQAAGRGLQLLFYSVGIGQISSEVPQNLSASRPQDRQFILSSKKLLLSDSGFYLCAASTGANTEAFFGQGTRLTVV.

V and J are TRBV21-1 and TRBJ1-4. TRBV21-1 is annotated as a pseudogene. This CDR3 comprises 15 residues. CDR3 DNA sequence: TGTGCCAGCAGCAACGGCGACGGCGAATTGGCAGTCCGCTTTTTT. It is translated as CASSNGDGELAVRFF.

The J gene is TRBJ2-7, the V gene TRBV7-9; the D is unclear. CDR3 length equals 15 residues. Trimming cost V 0 bases and J 5 bases, with 14 bases left between them. Germline CDR1 and CDR2: SEHNR and FQNEAQ (reference sequence). CDR3 protein: CASSLAMARVDEQYF. In nucleotides, the CDR3 is TGTGCCAGCAGCTTAGCGATGGCTAGGGTTGACGAGCAGTACTTC.

The gene calls are TRBV19 and TRBJ2-3; 9 bases are shared with TRBD2. The V and J ends lost 5 bases and 6 bases, in that order; junction bases with no gene match: 15. CDR1 LNHDA and CDR2 SQIVND come from the germline V gene (reference sequence). CDR3 length: 17 amino acids. CDR3 bases: TGTGCCAGTAGTCCCGGATGGACAGCGGGGGGTTATGATACGCAGTATTTT. Translation gives CASSPGWTAGGYDTQYF. Full variable domain (remainder filled in from reference TRBV19 and TRBJ2-3): DGGITQSPKYLFRKEGQNVTLSCEQNLNHDAMYWYRQDPGQGLRLIYYSQIVNDFQKGDIAEGYSVSREKKESFPLTVTSAQKNPTAFYLCASSPGWTAGGYDTQYFGPGTRLTVL.

The chain couples TRBV15 to TRBJ1-1; no firm D call. This CDR3 comprises 15 residues. In germline, CDR1 is LNHNV, CDR2 YYDKDF (reference sequence). The germline V and J ends were trimmed by 0 bases and 1 base, with 9 bases remaining between them. The CDR3 coding sequence is TGTGCCACCAGCAGAGATTGGAGCGGGAACACTGAAGCTTTCTTT. Translation: CATSRDWSGNTEAFF.

The chain couples TRBV7-8 to TRBJ1-4; no reliable D call. Trimming pared 5 bases from V and 5 bases from J, leaving 12 bases between. The CDR3 is 14 amino acids. CDR1 and CDR2 from the germline V gene are SGHVS and FQNEAQ. The CDR3 coding sequence is TGTGCCAGCAGCCATAGGAGATTCAATGAAAAACTGTTTTTT. Residues: CASSHRRFNEKLFF.

The V gene is TRBV4-1, the J gene TRBJ2-2; no firm D call. The germline V gene encodes CDR1 MGHRA and CDR2 YSYEKL. The CDR3 is 16 amino acids. V was clipped by 0 bases and J by 2 bases, with 10 bases between them. CDR3 bases: TGCGCCAGCAGCCAAGACTCGGGTACCAACACCGGGGAGCTGTTTTTT. It is translated as CASSQDSGTNTGELFF.

J is TRBJ2-7 and V is TRBV7-8; 8 bases line up with TRBD2. The V segment lost 0 bases and the J segment 3 bases; nucleotides outside the gene matches: 1. From germline, CDR1 is SGHVS and CDR2 FQNEAQ. The CDR3 is 14 amino acids. The CDR3, as DNA: TGTGCCAGCAGCTTAGCCCGGGGGGGCTACGAGCAGTACTTC. Translating it yields CASSLARGGYEQYF.

The chain carries TRBV4-2 and TRBJ2-7; D might be TRBD1 (5 bases). The CDR3 length is 14 residues. Deletions cut 0 bases from V and 2 bases from J, with 8 bases between. Germline CDR1 is LGHNA and CDR2 is YNFKEQ. The CDR3 is CASSQDSTAYEQYF. In nucleotides, the CDR3 is TGTGCCAGCAGCCAAGATTCGACAGCCTACGAGCAGTACTTC.

The chain employs TRBV5-1 and TRBJ2-7, with D perhaps TRBD1 (5 bases). Germline assignment: CDR1 SGHRS and CDR2 YFSETQ. V was trimmed by 2 bases and J by 3 bases, leaving 12 bases between them. This CDR3 comprises 14 residues. The CDR3 nucleotides are TGCGCCAGCAGCTTCGGGCAGGGAAGCTACGAGCAGTACTTC. Translation gives CASSFGQGSYEQYF.